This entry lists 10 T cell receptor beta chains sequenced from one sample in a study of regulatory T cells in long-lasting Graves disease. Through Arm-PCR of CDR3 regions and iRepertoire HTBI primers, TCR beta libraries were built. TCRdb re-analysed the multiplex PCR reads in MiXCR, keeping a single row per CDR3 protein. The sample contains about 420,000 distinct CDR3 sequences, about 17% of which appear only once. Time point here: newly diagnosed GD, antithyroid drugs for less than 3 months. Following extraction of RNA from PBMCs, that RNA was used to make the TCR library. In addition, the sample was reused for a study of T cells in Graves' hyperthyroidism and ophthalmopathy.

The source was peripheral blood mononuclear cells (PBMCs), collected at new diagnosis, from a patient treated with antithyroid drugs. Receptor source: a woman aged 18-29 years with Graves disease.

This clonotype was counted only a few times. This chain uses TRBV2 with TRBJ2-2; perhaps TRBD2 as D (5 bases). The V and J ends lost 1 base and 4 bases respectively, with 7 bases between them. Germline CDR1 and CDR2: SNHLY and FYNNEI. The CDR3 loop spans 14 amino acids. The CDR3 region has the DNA TGTGCCAGCAGTGAAGGGAGGCCCACCGGGGAGCTGTTTTTT. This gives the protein CASSEGRPTGELFF.

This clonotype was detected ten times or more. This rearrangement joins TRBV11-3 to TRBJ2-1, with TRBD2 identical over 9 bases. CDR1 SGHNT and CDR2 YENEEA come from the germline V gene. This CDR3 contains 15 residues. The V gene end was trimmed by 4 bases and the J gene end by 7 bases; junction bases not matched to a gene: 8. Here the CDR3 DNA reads TGTGCCAGCAGCTCGCCCCCGACTAGCGGAAATGAGCAGTTCTTC. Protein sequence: CASSSPPTSGNEQFF. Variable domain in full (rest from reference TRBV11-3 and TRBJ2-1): EAGVVQSPRYKIIEKKQPVAFWCNPISGHNTLYWYLQNLGQGPELLIRYENEEAVDDSQLPKDRFSAERLKGVDSTLKIQPAELGDSAVYLCASSSPPTSGNEQFFGPGTRLTVL.

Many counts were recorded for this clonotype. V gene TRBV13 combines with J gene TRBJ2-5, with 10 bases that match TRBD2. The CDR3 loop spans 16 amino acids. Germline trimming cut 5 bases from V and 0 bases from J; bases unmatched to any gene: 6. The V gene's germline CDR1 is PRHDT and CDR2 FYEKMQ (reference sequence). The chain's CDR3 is CASSVFSGRYQETQYF. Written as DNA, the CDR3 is TGTGCCAGCAGCGTATTTAGCGGGAGGTACCAAGAGACCCAGTACTTC.

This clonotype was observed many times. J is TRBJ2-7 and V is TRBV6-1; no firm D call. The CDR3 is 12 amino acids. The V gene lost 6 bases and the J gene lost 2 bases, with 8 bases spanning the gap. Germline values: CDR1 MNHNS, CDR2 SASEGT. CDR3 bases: TGTGCCAGCAGATTTACGGCCTACGAGCAGTACTTC. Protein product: CASRFTAYEQYF.

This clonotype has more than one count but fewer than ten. CDR3 region: CASSLEGTSRQYF. The CDR3 DNA follows: TGTGCCAGCAGCTTAGAGGGGACTAGTCGTCAGTACTTC. The chain combines TRBV7-2 with TRBJ2-4, with 8 positions matching TRBD2. V was clipped by 1 base and J by 12 bases; unmatched bases: 5. Germline assignment: CDR1 SGHTA and CDR2 FQGNSA. The CDR3 consists of 13 residues.

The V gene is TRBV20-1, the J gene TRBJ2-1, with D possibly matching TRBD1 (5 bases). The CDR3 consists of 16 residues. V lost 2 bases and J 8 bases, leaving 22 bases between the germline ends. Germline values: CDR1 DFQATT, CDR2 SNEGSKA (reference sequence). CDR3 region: CSARLLGHRPHDEQFF. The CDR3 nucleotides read TGCAGTGCTAGACTCCTCGGACACCGCCCACACGATGAGCAGTTCTTC.

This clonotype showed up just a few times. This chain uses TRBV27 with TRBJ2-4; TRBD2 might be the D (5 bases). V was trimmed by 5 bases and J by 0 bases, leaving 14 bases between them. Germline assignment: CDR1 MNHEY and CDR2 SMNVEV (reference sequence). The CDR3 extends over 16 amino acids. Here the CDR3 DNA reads TGTGCCAGCAGTCCCGGGATAGCTTTAGCCAAAAACATTCAGTACTTC. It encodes CASSPGIALAKNIQYF.

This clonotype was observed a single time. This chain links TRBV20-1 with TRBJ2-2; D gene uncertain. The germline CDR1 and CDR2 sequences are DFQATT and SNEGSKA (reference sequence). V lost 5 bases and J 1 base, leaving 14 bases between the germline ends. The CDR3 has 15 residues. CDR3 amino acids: CSAVAPTKNTGELFF. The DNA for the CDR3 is TGCAGTGCTGTAGCACCCACGAAGAACACCGGGGAGCTGTTTTTT.

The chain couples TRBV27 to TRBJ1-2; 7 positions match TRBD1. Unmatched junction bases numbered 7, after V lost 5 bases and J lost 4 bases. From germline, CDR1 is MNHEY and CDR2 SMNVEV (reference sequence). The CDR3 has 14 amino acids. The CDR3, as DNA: TGTGCCAGCAGTCCTCCAGGGGGAGGCTATGGCTACACCTTC. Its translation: CASSPPGGGYGYTF.

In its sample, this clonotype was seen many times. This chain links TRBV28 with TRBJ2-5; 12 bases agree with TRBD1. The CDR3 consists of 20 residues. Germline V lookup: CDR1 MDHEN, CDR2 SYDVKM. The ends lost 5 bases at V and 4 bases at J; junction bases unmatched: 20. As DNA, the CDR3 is TGTGCCAGCAGTCGACCGGGACAGGGGGCGCAGGCGGGAGCGCGAGAGACCCAGTACTTC. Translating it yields CASSRPGQGAQAGARETQYF.